The 16 T cell receptor beta chains below come from one sample, sequenced in a study of response to subunit inactivated influenza vaccine. Using its own MiXCR run on the RT-PCR reads, TCRdb lists one record per CDR3 protein. The data hold hundreds of thousands of distinct CDR3 sequences, with 16% observed a single time. The sample consisted of CD4+ T cells sorted from PBMCs, taken around 2 years after vaccination. The source is a man aged 45 to 75 who received an inactivated influenza vaccine.

This clonotype was counted between two and nine times. The CDR3 sequence: CSVGPPGNEQFF. DNA of the CDR3: TGCAGCGTTGGCCCCCCAGGCAATGAGCAGTTCTTC. This chain uses TRBV29-1 with TRBJ2-1; no reliable D call. V was pared by 4 bases and J by 6 bases, with 10 bases between. Germline lookup yields CDR1 SQVTM and CDR2 ANQGSEA. This CDR3 comprises 12 residues.

The sample holds one count of this clonotype. V usage is TRBV6-1 and J usage is TRBJ2-7; possible D gene TRBD2, 6 bases. The germline V gene encodes CDR1 MNHNS and CDR2 SASEGT. V was clipped by 7 bases and J by 3 bases, with 19 bases between them. This CDR3 has 15 amino acids. The CDR3, as DNA: TGTGCCAGCACAATTAGCGGACATGCGCTCTACGAGCAGTACTTC. Protein sequence: CASTISGHALYEQYF.

V and J are TRBV9 and TRBJ2-3, with TRBD2 as a possible D gene (5 bases). The CDR3 contains 15 residues. Germline CDR1 and CDR2: SGDLS and YYNGEE. The germline V and J ends were trimmed by 3 bases and 0 bases, with 11 bases remaining between them. CDR3 sequence: CASSARGSSTDTQYF. The CDR3 bases are TGTGCCAGCAGCGCCCGGGGATCTAGCACAGATACGCAGTATTTT.

This clonotype was found once. Compared with germline, one end of the junction differs, possibly owing to a read error. V usage is TRBV5-5 and J usage is TRBJ1-2; no clear D. Germline V CDR1 and CDR2: SGHKS, YYEKEE (reference sequence). CDR3 size: 15 residues. The CDR3 protein is CASSLWSTGNYGYTF. As DNA, the CDR3 is TGTGCCAGCAGCTTGTGGTCGACGGGTAACTATGGCTACACTTTC.

The V and J genes are TRBV5-1 and TRBJ2-7, with 9 bases identical to TRBD1. The CDR3 totals 16 residues. Germline V lookup: CDR1 SGHRS, CDR2 YFSETQ. After removal of 4 bases from V and 2 bases from J, the junction contained 10 bases not matched to a gene. CDR3 nucleotide sequence: TGCGCCAGCAGCCTTAATTTCGGACAGGGGACCTACGAGCAGTACTTC. Translation: CASSLNFGQGTYEQYF.

This chain uses TRBV28 with TRBJ2-3, with TRBD1 as a possible D gene (5 bases). Trimming removed 11 bases at V and 6 bases at J, with 12 bases between. Germline-derived CDR1 and CDR2 are MDHEN and SYDVKM. The CDR3 covers 11 residues. This CDR3 is CAFGAVDTQYF. The CDR3 DNA reads TGTGCCTTTGGGGCAGTCGATACGCAGTATTTT.

This clonotype was counted between two and nine times. The chain employs TRBV5-1 and TRBJ2-3, with 9 bases identical to TRBD2. The CDR3 runs 15 residues. V was clipped by 0 bases and J by 5 bases; unmatched bases: 4. Germline CDR1 SGHRS, CDR2 YFSETQ. The CDR3 DNA follows: TGCGCCAGCAGCTTGGGTAGCGGGAGCCAAGATACGCAGTATTTT. This codes for CASSLGSGSQDTQYF.

This clonotype showed up just a few times. The chain is built from TRBV5-6 and TRBJ2-7, with 10 bases lining up with TRBD1. Germline CDR1 SGHDT, CDR2 YYEEEE. CDR3 length equals 14 residues. Trimming removed 6 bases from V and 2 bases from J; junction bases left unmatched: 5. CDR3 amino acids: CASTGTGATYEQYF. The CDR3 nucleotides read TGTGCCAGCACCGGGACAGGGGCGACCTACGAGCAGTACTTC.

This clonotype showed up just a few times. V and J are TRBV28 and TRBJ2-1, with 7 nucleotides matching TRBD1. The CDR3 covers 14 residues. Germline lookup yields CDR1 MDHEN and CDR2 SYDVKM. Trimming removed 6 bases from V and 5 bases from J; junction bases left unmatched: 7. CDR3 region: CASSTGAFDNEQFF. In nucleotides, the CDR3 is TGTGCCAGCAGCACAGGGGCTTTCGACAATGAGCAGTTCTTC.

This clonotype was detected only a few times. This chain joins TRBV20-1 and TRBJ2-5; the match to TRBD2 covers 9 bases. Trimming took 6 bases from V and 1 from J; bases not matched to a gene: 15. Looked up from germline, CDR1 is DFQATT and CDR2 is SNEGSKA (reference sequence). The CDR3 covers 17 residues. The CDR3 here is CSAPGPVTSGSQETQYF. The CDR3 DNA reads as TGCAGTGCCCCCGGCCCCGTGACTAGCGGAAGCCAAGAGACCCAGTACTTC.

This clonotype was detected a few times. This chain connects TRBV30 to TRBJ2-5; 10 positions match TRBD2. CDR3 length equals 13 residues. V dropped 6 bases and J dropped 3; count of bases not matched to a gene: 4. Germline V gives CDR1 GTSNPN, CDR2 SVGIG (reference sequence). CDR3 nucleotides: TGTGCCTGTCCCCTAGCGGGAGAAGAGACCCAGTACTTC. It yields the protein CACPLAGEETQYF.

J is TRBJ2-7 and V is TRBV5-5; a weak D match, TRBD2 (6 bases). In germline, CDR1 is SGHKS, CDR2 YYEKEE (reference sequence). The length of the CDR3 is 15 residues. V was cut by 3 bases and J by 0 bases, with 13 bases left in between. The CDR3, as DNA: TGTGCCAGCAGCTCCGCAGGAGGGGACTCCTACGAGCAGTACTTC. Translation gives CASSSAGGDSYEQYF.

This clonotype was seen at least ten times. The chain couples TRBV4-1 to TRBJ2-7, with D maybe TRBD2 (5 bases). Germline lookup yields CDR1 MGHRA and CDR2 YSYEKL. The CDR3 runs 13 residues. The germline V and J ends were trimmed by 0 bases and 6 bases, with 9 bases remaining between them. The CDR3 spells CASSQDRGFEQYF. CDR3 in DNA: TGCGCCAGCAGCCAAGACCGCGGGTTCGAGCAGTACTTC.

The chain has TRBV4-2 and TRBJ1-1, with D unresolved. There are 13 residues in the CDR3. Germline-derived CDR1 and CDR2 are LGHNA and YNFKEQ. Trimming removed 3 bases at V and 2 bases at J, with 7 bases between. CDR3 region: CASSQSTNTEAFF. The CDR3 DNA reads as TGTGCCAGCAGCCAGTCCACTAACACTGAAGCTTTCTTT.

A few counts support this clonotype. The chain couples TRBV20-1 to TRBJ1-2; D may be TRBD1 (5 bases). V was pared by 0 bases and J by 5 bases, with 13 bases between. Germline V gene data show CDR1 as DFQATT and CDR2 as SNEGSKA (reference sequence). CDR3 size: 14 residues. CDR3 DNA sequence: TGCAGTGCTAGAGATTGGCAGGGAGAATATGGCTACACCTTC. Protein product: CSARDWQGEYGYTF.

The chain links TRBV20-1 to TRBJ2-7; no firm D call. Trimming removed 7 bases at V and 2 bases at J, with 6 bases between. This CDR3 is built from 10 residues. CDR1 DFQATT and CDR2 SNEGSKA come from the germline V gene (reference sequence). This CDR3 reads CSGGTYEQYF. CDR3 nucleotide sequence: TGCAGTGGTGGGACCTACGAGCAGTACTTC.